The 5 T cell receptor beta chains listed next were all sequenced from one sample in a study of T-cell memory formation after mild COVID-19. Using its own MiXCR run on the 5' RACE reads, TCRdb lists one record per CDR3 protein. The data hold about 340,000 distinct CDR3 sequences, with 20% to 25% observed a single time. Sequencing used PBMCs or a T cell subset sorted from them (not recorded which). The receptors were sampled from a man aged 18 to 35 who had mild COVID-19 (a few samples of this study predate the infection). Cell type and time point are not known.

The V call is TRBV4-1, the J call TRBJ2-7, with D perhaps matching TRBD1 (6 bases). Germline CDR1 and CDR2: MGHRA and YSYEKL. The V and J ends lost 3 bases and 2 bases respectively, with 11 bases between them. The CDR3 runs 14 residues. The CDR3 is CASSQEQGTYEQYV. The CDR3 region has the DNA TGCGCCAGCAGCCAGGAACAGGGAACCTACGAGCAGTACGTC.

This clonotype was counted between two and nine times. This chain uses TRBV12-3 or TRBV12-4 with TRBJ1-1; the D is unclear. CDR3 size: 11 residues. V was cut by 7 bases and J by 4 bases, with 7 bases left in between. Here the CDR3 reads CASTPGTEAFF. CDR3 in DNA: TGTGCCAGCACCCCCGGCACTGAAGCTTTCTTT.

The CDR3 region has the DNA TGTGCCAGCTCGAGGCAGGGAGGGACCGGGGAGCTGTTTTTT. Residues: CASSRQGGTGELFF. The chain links TRBV6-4 to TRBJ2-2; TRBD2 matches at 7 bases. The trim removed 8 bases at V and 5 bases at J, leaving 8 bases unmatched. Germline-derived CDR1 and CDR2 are MRHNA and SNTAGT. The CDR3 contains 14 residues.

The chain links TRBV10-3 to TRBJ1-2; possible D gene TRBD1, 5 bases. From germline, CDR1 is ENHRY and CDR2 SYGVKD. The CDR3 has 15 amino acids. V gave up 4 bases and J gave up 7 bases, with 19 bases separating them. The DNA for the CDR3 is TGTGCCATCAGTGGGTCCTTCGGGCGGGGCTCTGGCTACACCTTC. It codes for CAISGSFGRGSGYTF.

This sequence joins TRBV6-1 and TRBJ1-6; tentative D call: TRBD1 (5 bases). The CDR3 is 13 residues long. CDR1 is MNHNS and CDR2 is SASEGT in the germline V gene. Trimming cost V 2 bases and J 14 bases, with 13 bases left between them. The CDR3 reads CASSEWGSGTLHF. For the CDR3, the DNA is TGTGCCAGCAGTGAATGGGGGAGCGGGACCCTCCACTTT.